Listed below are T cell receptor beta chains from one sample, sequenced in a study of CD8 T cells in Susac syndrome. MiXCR was run by TCRdb on the immunoSEQ multiplex PCR reads, yielding one entry per CDR3 protein. The sample yields about 21,000 distinct CDR3 sequences, approximately 93% seen once. Sequencing was carried out using CD8+ T cells from PBMCs. The receptors here all came from a human donor in good health. Each CDR3 is given with its conserved first and last residue. The D gene is left open where the match is weak. Not all rows give a size; the values are once, few, many and, for expanded clones, a class.

D: NA
V: TRBV27
J: TRBJ1-1
length: 12
size: NA
CDR3: CASSPRLDTFVF
DNA: TGTGCCAGCAGCCCAAGACTTGACACGTTCGTTTTT

D: TRBD1
V: TRBV12-3/TRBV12-4
J: TRBJ1-4
length: 14
size: NA
CDR3: CASSLTGGGEKLFF
DNA: TGTGCCAGCAGTTTAACAGGGGGAGGAGAAAAACTGTTTTTT

D: NA
V: TRBV12-3/TRBV12-4
J: TRBJ2-7
length: 14
size: once
CDR3: CASSGPGVFYEQYF
DNA: TGTGCCAGCAGTGGCCCGGGAGTCTTCTACGAGCAGTACTTC

D: TRBD2
V: TRBV27
J: TRBJ2-3
length: 14
size: NA
CDR3: CASSFSGGTDTQYF
DNA: TGTGCCAGCAGTTTCAGCGGGGGCACAGATACGCAGTATTTT

D: TRBD1
V: TRBV6-6
J: TRBJ1-5
length: 14
size: few
CDR3: CASSPDRGFKPQHF
DNA: TGTGCCAGCAGTCCTGACAGGGGGTTCAAGCCCCAGCATTTT

D: NA
V: TRBV7-8
J: TRBJ2-2
length: 16
size: NA
CDR3: CASSLAPGMGTGELFF
DNA: TGTGCCAGCAGCTTAGCGCCGGGGATGGGCACCGGGGAGCTGTTTTTT

D: TRBD2
V: TRBV7-2
J: TRBJ2-7
length: 16
size: NA
CDR3: CASSPPGGTASYEQYF
DNA: TGTGCCAGCAGCCCCCCGGGGGGAACAGCCTCCTACGAGCAGTACTTC

D: NA
V: TRBV7-6
J: TRBJ2-3
length: 14
size: NA
CDR3: CASSLVGSTDTQYF
DNA: TGTGCCAGCAGCTTAGTTGGCAGCACAGATACGCAGTATTTT

D: NA
V: TRBV7-7
J: TRBJ2-2
length: 14
size: once
CDR3: CASSPGPHTGELFF
DNA: TGTGCTAGCAGCCCGGGACCACACACCGGGGAGCTGTTTTTT

D: TRBD2
V: TRBV7-2
J: TRBJ2-5
length: 15
size: once
CDR3: CASSLRRGGWETQYF
DNA: TGTGCCAGCAGCTTAAGGCGGGGGGGCTGGGAGACCCAGTACTTC

D: NA
V: TRBV7-8
J: TRBJ2-7
length: 13
size: NA
CDR3: CASSGQPVDEQYF
DNA: TGTGCCAGCAGCGGTCAACCCGTCGACGAGCAGTACTTC

D: NA
V: TRBV3-1
J: TRBJ1-5
length: 14
size: NA
CDR3: CASRLRLGYQPQHF
DNA: TGTGCCAGCAGACTCAGATTAGGATATCAGCCCCAGCATTTT

D: NA
V: TRBV5-1
J: TRBJ1-2
length: 16
size: NA
CDR3: CASSLVRDRTNYGYTF
DNA: TGCGCCAGCAGCTTGGTCAGAGACAGGACTAACTATGGCTACACCTTC

D: NA
V: TRBV12-5
J: TRBJ2-2
length: 12
size: NA
CDR3: CASGSLAGELFF
DNA: TGTGCTAGTGGTTCTCTGGCCGGGGAGCTGTTTTTT

D: TRBD1
V: TRBV7-9
J: TRBJ1-5
length: 15
size: NA
CDR3: CASSPGQGYNQPQHF
DNA: TGTGCCAGCAGCCCTGGACAGGGCTATAATCAGCCCCAGCATTTT

D: NA
V: TRBV23-1
J: TRBJ1-5
length: 14
size: once
CDR3: CASSSRRTNQPQHF
DNA: TGCGCCAGCAGCTCCAGACGGACCAATCAGCCCCAGCATTTT

D: TRBD1
V: TRBV13
J: TRBJ1-2
length: 13
size: once
CDR3: CASSFRQGTGYTF
DNA: TGTGCCAGCAGCTTCAGACAGGGGACTGGCTACACCTTC

D: TRBD1
V: TRBV7-9
J: TRBJ1-1
length: 14
size: NA
CDR3: CASSSTGGYTEAFF
DNA: TGTGCCAGCAGTAGTACAGGGGGCTACACTGAAGCTTTCTTT

D: NA
V: TRBV12-3/TRBV12-4
J: TRBJ2-1
length: 11
size: NA
CDR3: CASSLSNEQFF
DNA: TGTGCCAGCAGTTTGAGCAATGAGCAGTTCTTC

D: NA
V: TRBV20-1
J: TRBJ1-6
length: 14
size: NA
CDR3: CSAGQRQFNSPLHF
DNA: TGCAGTGCTGGGCAACGGCAGTTCAATTCACCCCTCCACTTT

D: NA
V: TRBV7-6
J: TRBJ2-5
length: 15
size: once
CDR3: CASSITRDSQETQYF
DNA: TGTGCCAGCAGCATCACGCGGGACTCACAAGAGACCCAGTACTTC

D: NA
V: TRBV27
J: TRBJ2-2
length: 14
size: NA
CDR3: CASSLYFNTGELFF
DNA: TGTGCCAGCAGTCTCTACTTTAACACCGGGGAGCTGTTTTTT

D: NA
V: TRBV12-3/TRBV12-4
J: TRBJ1-1
length: 15
size: NA
CDR3: CASSFSPGMNTEAFF
DNA: TGTGCCAGCAGTTTTTCTCCGGGTATGAACACTGAAGCTTTCTTT

D: TRBD2
V: TRBV9
J: TRBJ2-1
length: 17
size: NA
CDR3: CASSSGLAGGMYNEQFF
DNA: TGTGCCAGCAGTTCCGGACTAGCGGGGGGGATGTACAATGAGCAGTTCTTC

D: NA
V: TRBV19
J: TRBJ1-1
length: 14
size: NA
CDR3: CASRDDFTNTEAFF
DNA: TGTGCCAGTAGGGATGACTTTACGAACACTGAAGCTTTCTTT

D: NA
V: TRBV12-3/TRBV12-4
J: TRBJ2-2
length: 16
size: NA
CDR3: CASSLAAIGGTGELFF
DNA: TGTGCCAGCAGTCTGGCTGCAATCGGGGGCACCGGGGAGCTGTTTTTT

D: TRBD2
V: TRBV11-2
J: TRBJ2-5
length: 16
size: NA
CDR3: CASSLVAGVYQETQYF
DNA: TGTGCCAGCAGCTTAGTAGCGGGGGTTTACCAAGAGACCCAGTACTTC

D: TRBD1
V: TRBV11-2
J: TRBJ1-5
length: 18
size: NA
CDR3: CASSTDRVVELGNQPQHF
DNA: TGTGCCAGCAGCACGGACAGGGTTGTTGAACTAGGCAATCAGCCCCAGCATTTT

D: NA
V: TRBV29-1
J: TRBJ1-2
length: 11
size: NA
CDR3: CSVLTHYGYTF
DNA: TGCAGCGTTTTAACCCACTATGGCTACACCTTC

D: NA
V: TRBV3-1
J: TRBJ2-5
length: 15
size: NA
CDR3: CASSQGASTRETQYF
DNA: TGTGCCAGCAGCCAGGGGGCCTCTACCCGAGAGACCCAGTACTTC

D: NA
V: TRBV11-2
J: TRBJ1-3
length: 13
size: NA
CDR3: CASSLAGADTIYF
DNA: TGTGCCAGCAGCTTAGCAGGGGCGGACACCATATATTTT

D: TRBD1
V: TRBV13
J: TRBJ1-1
length: 15
size: once
CDR3: CASSLRDRLNTEAFF
DNA: TGTGCCAGCAGCTTACGGGACAGACTCAACACTGAAGCTTTCTTT

D: TRBD2
V: TRBV7-9
J: TRBJ2-3
length: 17
size: NA
CDR3: CASSKPRAGGPKDTQYF
DNA: TGTGCCAGCAGCAAACCTCGGGCGGGGGGGCCGAAAGATACGCAGTATTTT

D: NA
V: TRBV6-5
J: TRBJ1-2
length: 14
size: NA
CDR3: CASSSGGWGQGYTF
DNA: TGTGCCAGCAGTTCCGGGGGATGGGGGCAAGGCTACACCTTC

D: NA
V: TRBV6-1
J: TRBJ2-7
length: 11
size: NA
CDR3: CASDSGYEQYF
DNA: TGTGCCAGCGACAGTGGCTACGAGCAGTACTTC

D: NA
V: TRBV6-2/TRBV6-3
J: TRBJ2-7
length: 14
size: NA
CDR3: CASSFPAGSYEQYF
DNA: TGTGCCAGCAGTTTCCCCGCGGGATCGTACGAGCAGTACTTC

D: NA
V: TRBV3-1
J: TRBJ2-3
length: 16
size: NA
CDR3: CASSPPGLRLADTQYF
DNA: TGTGCCAGCAGCCCCCCGGGACTCCGATTAGCGGATACGCAGTATTTT

D: TRBD1
V: TRBV19
J: TRBJ1-1
length: 12
size: once
CDR3: CAVGDRNTEAFF
DNA: TGTGCCGTCGGGGACAGAAACACTGAAGCTTTCTTT

D: TRBD1
V: TRBV27
J: TRBJ2-7
length: 12
size: NA
CDR3: CASSRQGSEQYF
DNA: TGTGCCAGCAGTCGACAGGGGAGCGAGCAGTACTTC

D: TRBD2
V: TRBV29-1
J: TRBJ2-5
length: 14
size: NA
CDR3: CSVEGRGLPETQYF
DNA: TGCAGCGTTGAGGGGAGGGGCCTGCCCGAGACCCAGTACTTC

D: TRBD2
V: TRBV6-1
J: TRBJ2-1
length: 16
size: NA
CDR3: CASSESGGGSYNEQFF
DNA: TGTGCCAGCAGTGAAAGTGGCGGGGGTTCCTACAATGAGCAGTTCTTC

D: TRBD1
V: TRBV7-6
J: TRBJ2-7
length: 14
size: few
CDR3: CASSFPGQSYEQYF
DNA: TGTGCCAGCAGCTTTCCGGGACAGTCCTACGAGCAGTACTTC

D: TRBD2
V: TRBV7-2
J: TRBJ2-5
length: 15
size: NA
CDR3: CASSLLRGGGETQYF
DNA: TGTGCCAGCAGCCTTCTGCGGGGGGGAGGAGAGACCCAGTACTTC

D: NA
V: TRBV20-1
J: TRBJ2-7
length: 12
size: NA
CDR3: CSASKLGYEQYF
DNA: TGCAGTGCTAGTAAATTAGGGTACGAGCAGTACTTC

D: NA
V: TRBV6-2/TRBV6-3
J: TRBJ1-5
length: 14
size: NA
CDR3: CASSYSGNPSPQHF
DNA: TGTGCCAGCAGTTACTCTGGGAATCCTAGCCCCCAGCATTTT

D: NA
V: TRBV3-1
J: TRBJ2-2
length: 15
size: NA
CDR3: CASSQKQRDTGELFF
DNA: TGTGCCAGCAGCCAAAAACAGAGAGACACCGGGGAGCTGTTTTTT

D: NA
V: TRBV5-1
J: TRBJ2-7
length: 12
size: once
CDR3: CASSLNTYEQYF
DNA: TGCGCCAGCAGCCTGAATACCTACGAGCAGTACTTC